These T cell receptor beta chains were read from a single sample in a study of T-cell memory formation after mild COVID-19. One entry per CDR3 protein, called by TCRdb with MiXCR from the 5' RACE reads. This sample has hundreds of thousands of distinct CDR3 sequences, with about a sixth found just once. Sequencing was carried out using PBMCs or a T cell subset sorted from them (not recorded which). The receptors derive from a man between 18 and 29 years old who had mild COVID-19 (a few samples of this study predate the infection). Cell type and time point are not known. The CDR3 runs from the conserved cysteine through the conserved F or W. The D gene is left open where the match is weak. The size field is filled for only some rows; it gives once, few, many or a size class.

d_call	cdr3_length	clone_size	v_call	j_call	cdr3_nt	cdr3_aa
.	15	few	TRBV3-1	TRBJ2-1	TGTGCCAGCAGCCAAGAGTGGGGTACTTACAATGAGCAGTTCTTC	CASSQEWGTYNEQFF
.	15	few	TRBV19	TRBJ1-5	TGTGCCAGTAGTATATTCGCAGGGGTCAATCAGCCCCAGCATTTT	CASSIFAGVNQPQHF
.	16	few	TRBV5-1	TRBJ2-2	TGCGCCAGCACCCTTACCGGGACGGTCCGGGCCGGGGAGCTGTTTTTT	CASTLTGTVRAGELFF
.	14	few	TRBV6-2/TRBV6-3	TRBJ2-7	TGTGCCAGCACCTACATGGGGCGGGGCTACGAGCAGTACTTC	CASTYMGRGYEQYF
.	10	few	TRBV20-1	TRBJ2-1	TGCAGTGCAATTCGCAATGAGCAGTTCTTC	CSAIRNEQFF
.	15	few	TRBV6-2/TRBV6-3	TRBJ1-6	TGTGCCAGCAGTTCAGTTTACGAGAGGAATTCACCCCTCCACTTT	CASSSVYERNSPLHF
.	14	.	TRBV14	TRBJ1-3	TGTGCCAGCAGCCACCTACTGTCTGGAAACACCATATATTTT	CASSHLLSGNTIYF
TRBD1	17	.	TRBV20-1	TRBJ1-1	TGCAGTGCTAGAGATTTCCGGACAGGGGATCGGACCACTGAAGCTTTCTTT	CSARDFRTGDRTTEAFF
.	14	.	TRBV29-1	TRBJ2-3	TGCAGCGTTGACCGACGAGTTAAAACAGATACGCAGTATTTT	CSVDRRVKTDTQYF
.	12	few	TRBV2	TRBJ2-5	TGTGCCAGCAGTGCTACGTACGGGACCCAGTACTTC	CASSATYGTQYF
TRBD2	15	few	TRBV20-1	TRBJ2-5	TGCAGTGCTAGAGTAGCGGGGGGGGACCAAGAGACCCAGTACTTC	CSARVAGGDQETQYF
.	14	.	TRBV9	TRBJ2-5	TGTGCCAGCAGTTCCTCGTCGCGTCAAGAGACCCAGTACTTC	CASSSSSRQETQYF
.	9	few	TRBV7-9	TRBJ1-2	TGTGCCAGCATATATGGCTACACCTTC	CASIYGYTF
.	14	.	TRBV5-1	TRBJ2-1	TGCGCCAGCAGCACGGACGCCCGATACAATGAGCAGTTCTTC	CASSTDARYNEQFF
.	13	few	TRBV4-1	TRBJ2-3	TGCGCCAGCAGCCAAGTGGGAGGAGGTACGCAGTATTTT	CASSQVGGGTQYF
.	15	many	TRBV18	TRBJ2-5	TGTGCCAGCTCACGGGGAGCCGCGATCCAAGAGACCCAGTACTTC	CASSRGAAIQETQYF
.	13	.	TRBV9	TRBJ1-1	TGTGCCAGCAGCGGCGGGGGGGAAAGTGAAGCTTTCTTT	CASSGGGESEAFF
TRBD1	16	.	TRBV5-6	TRBJ1-2	TGTGCCAGCAGCCCGAAGACAGGGGGCTTTGGCTATGGCTACACCTTC	CASSPKTGGFGYGYTF
TRBD2	16	few	TRBV2	TRBJ2-3	TGTGCCAGCAGTGAGAGAGAGCGGGGCAGCACAGATACGCAGTATTTT	CASSERERGSTDTQYF
.	13	.	TRBV5-1	TRBJ1-5	TGCACCGGAAAAAAGACGGTCCCAATGCCCCAGCATTTT	CTGKKTVPMPQHF
.	14	.	TRBV20-1	TRBJ2-5	TGCAGTGCTAGCGGCGGGGGCCATCAAGAGACCCAGTACTTC	CSASGGGHQETQYF
.	17	.	TRBV6-5	TRBJ2-2	TGTGCCAGCAGTTACTCGTTTGGACTGGATACATCCGGGGAGCTGTTTTTT	CASSYSFGLDTSGELFF
.	16	.	TRBV6-5	TRBJ1-1	TGTGCCAGCAGCCATGGGAAGGTTCGAAAGAACACTGAAGCTTTCTTT	CASSHGKVRKNTEAFF
TRBD2	18	.	TRBV19	TRBJ2-2	TGTGCCAGTAGTGACCCCTTTACGAGCGGGGAGAACACCGGGGAGCTGTTTTTT	CASSDPFTSGENTGELFF
.	13	.	TRBV9	TRBJ1-1	TGTGCCAGCAGCGAATCACCGAACACTGAAGCTTTCTTT	CASSESPNTEAFF
.	11	few	TRBV6-2/TRBV6-3	TRBJ2-7	TGTGCCAGCAGTTGGGGAACCGAGCAGTACTTC	CASSWGTEQYF
.	14	.	TRBV7-2	TRBJ2-5	TGTGCCAGCAGCTTAGTACCAGGGCTAGAGACCCAGTACTTC	CASSLVPGLETQYF
.	13	.	TRBV19	TRBJ2-4	TGTGCCAGTAGTAGAAGCAGGGGTGACATTCAGTACTTC	CASSRSRGDIQYF
.	14	.	TRBV12-3/TRBV12-4	TRBJ1-5	TGTGCCAGCAGGCCCCGCGGGAGATCTGGCCCCCAGCATTTT	CASRPRGRSGPQHF
TRBD1	16	.	TRBV7-9	TRBJ2-2	TGTGCCAGCAGCTCATCCGGGACAGGGGATACCGGGGAGCTGTTTTTT	CASSSSGTGDTGELFF
.	18	few	TRBV12-2	TRBJ2-3	TGTGCAAGTCGCGCCGGGACTAGCGGGAACCCTAGCACAGATACGCAGTATTTT	CASRAGTSGNPSTDTQYF
.	14	few	TRBV5-1	TRBJ2-1	TGCGCCAGCAGCACCGCCCAGGGGTACAATGAGCAGTTCTTC	CASSTAQGYNEQFF
.	15	.	TRBV27	TRBJ1-1	TGTGCCAGCAGTTTATCTGTAGGCAGGAGCACTGAAGCTTTCTTT	CASSLSVGRSTEAFF
.	14	.	TRBV18	TRBJ2-1	TGTGCCAGCTCAATCCAGGGTAACGGGAATGAGCAGTTCTTC	CASSIQGNGNEQFF
.	13	few	TRBV4-3	TRBJ2-1	TGCGCCAGCAGCCAAGACGTCTGGGGGGAGCAGTTCTTC	CASSQDVWGEQFF
TRBD1	14	.	TRBV5-5	TRBJ1-4	TGTGCCAGCAGCTTGGCAGGGGGCAGTGAAAAACTGTTTTTT	CASSLAGGSEKLFF
.	13	.	TRBV19	TRBJ2-2	TGTGCCAGTAACGGGGGAGGCACCGGGGAGCTGTTTTTT	CASNGGGTGELFF
.	15	.	TRBV20-1	TRBJ2-5	TGCAGTGCTAGTTGGACTGGTGTTTCGGCCGAGACCCAGTACTTC	CSASWTGVSAETQYF
TRBD1	17	.	TRBV6-5	TRBJ1-2	TGTGCCAGCAGTACACAGGGGGCCCCCGTAGCAAACTATGGCTACACCTTC	CASSTQGAPVANYGYTF
.	17	few	TRBV29-1	TRBJ1-3	TGCAGCGTTGAAGGCCGGACAGAGCTAGGATCTGGAAACACCATATATTTT	CSVEGRTELGSGNTIYF